These T cell receptor beta chains were read from a single sample in a study of T cells in narcolepsy. Sequencing used immunoSEQ multiplex PCR; TCRdb keeps in-frame clones, though not all of them. The sample contains about 33,000 clones, 90% of which appear only once. The sequencing sample was made of CD45RA- memory CD4+ T cells from PBMCs. All receptors come from a human donor with narcolepsy. Each CDR3 is given with its conserved first and last residue. D genes are given only for firm matches.

- | TRBJ1-2 | TRBV29-1 | CSVENGGRGYTF
TRBD1 | TRBJ2-3 | TRBV29-1 | CSGQGTDEASSTDTQYF
TRBD1 | TRBJ2-5 | TRBV7-2 | CASSLLGGLETQYF
- | TRBJ2-5 | TRBV5-5 | CASSLRWGRQETQYF
- | TRBJ2-7 | TRBV27 | CASSLAFNYEQYF
TRBD2 | TRBJ2-5 | TRBV5-1 | CASSHRGGGGAEETQYF
- | TRBJ2-5 | TRBV5-8 | CASSLVWETQYF
- | TRBJ1-2 | TRBV19 | CASSITGTPSHGYTF
- | TRBJ2-1 | TRBV28 | CASSSLRAYNEQFF
- | TRBJ2-1 | TRBV2 | CASKAGPNNEQFF
TRBD1 | TRBJ1-2 | TRBV6-1 | CASSAGTGPYGYTF
- | TRBJ1-2 | TRBV5-1 | CASSLDRINYGYTF
- | TRBJ2-7 | TRBV2 | CASRENPSVPSYEQYF
- | TRBJ2-1 | TRBV5-1 | CASTDSPGYNEQFF
- | TRBJ2-4 | TRBV5-1 | CASSLDLGVKNIQYF
- | TRBJ1-5 | TRBV19 | CASSIGAGGGQPQHF
TRBD1 | TRBJ1-2 | TRBV4-3 | CASSQDLNRGYGYTF
- | TRBJ1-5 | TRBV4-3 | CASSKDSNQPQHF
TRBD1 | TRBJ1-2 | TRBV28 | CASSTLRDRGPNYGYTF
- | TRBJ1-5 | TRBV28 | CASVSQTSNQPQHF
TRBD2 | TRBJ2-1 | TRBV11-3 | CASSPGWLAGIDSYNEQFF
- | TRBJ2-3 | TRBV10-2 | CASPPEGAAGDTQYF
TRBD1 | TRBJ2-7 | TRBV15 | CATSRGGQGAFYEQYF
TRBD1 | TRBJ2-5 | TRBV18 | CASSPRQGETQYF
- | TRBJ2-1 | TRBV6-5 | CASSKTQGGKQFF
- | TRBJ2-7 | TRBV5-3 | CARSRDRSTSYEQYF
TRBD1 | TRBJ1-1 | TRBV11-2 | CASSLSRGRTEAFF
- | TRBJ2-3 | TRBV30 | CAWSVGFTDTQYF
- | TRBJ1-2 | TRBV30 | CAWRISGTSNYGYTF
- | TRBJ1-2 | TRBV10-3 | CAISREGYGYTF
- | TRBJ2-1 | TRBV5-1 | CASSLGGSWGATYNEQFF
- | TRBJ1-4 | TRBV5-6 | CASSTGTLNEKLFF
- | TRBJ1-2 | TRBV6-1 | CASRMDSLGGYTF
- | TRBJ2-1 | TRBV28 | CASSLIPQRLFNEQFF
- | TRBJ2-7 | TRBV27 | CASNSAMSVGSYEQYF
- | TRBJ1-5 | TRBV6-4 | CASSARVGQPQHF
- | TRBJ2-3 | TRBV4-1 | CASSQLPATRDTQYF
- | TRBJ2-1 | TRBV7-9 | CASSPPAPYNEQFF
TRBD1 | TRBJ2-5 | TRBV5-1 | CASSPGQGSQRGETQYF
- | TRBJ1-2 | TRBV6-1 | CASFLGGYTF
TRBD2 | TRBJ2-3 | TRBV7-3 | CASSPGIARGSTDTQYF